This entry lists 15 T cell receptor beta chains sequenced from one sample in a study of regulatory T cells in long-lasting Graves disease (dated by TCRdb to the early 2020s). The meaning of the sample's time point label: persistent/refractory GD, antithyroid drugs over 5 years with positive TRAb. RNA was extracted from PBMCs in TRIzol for both TCR sequencing and RNA sequencing. Library method: multiplex PCR. Data came from an Illumina HiSeq 4000. iRepertoire HTBI primers and Arm-PCR amplification of CDR3 regions were used to construct TCR beta libraries. TCRdb trimmed the raw reads at Q25, called clones with MiXCR and kept productive beta chains. Rows with a matching CDR3 protein are joined into one entry that keeps the most common DNA and genes. The sample table lists 700,000 or so distinct CDR3 sequences, 25% to 35% of them with a count of one. Under 50% of the sample lies in the top ten. The starting material was peripheral blood mononuclear cells (PBMCs), obtained when the disease was refractory, from a patient treated with antithyroid drugs. These receptors all stem from a female donor with Graves disease.

The sample holds a few counts of this clonotype. This chain uses TRBV5-1 with TRBJ1-1; the D is unclear. CDR1 and CDR2 from the germline V gene are SGHRS and YFSETQ. The CDR3 length is 12 residues. V lost 7 bases to trimming and J lost 4 bases, with 11 bases between them. The CDR3 bases are TGCGCCAGCGGAGGCGTTCCCACTGAAGCTTTCTTT. Translation: CASGGVPTEAFF.

The V gene is TRBV30, the J gene TRBJ2-7; 10 bases match TRBD1. CDR3 length: 11 residues. Germline V lookup: CDR1 GTSNPN, CDR2 SVGIG (reference sequence). V gave up 8 bases and J gave up 3 bases; unmatched junction bases: 1. CDR3 sequence: CAGDRGYEQYF. In DNA, the CDR3 is TGTGCCGGGGACAGGGGCTACGAGCAGTACTTC.

The table lists this clonotype with many counts. The V gene is TRBV11-2, the J gene TRBJ2-7; D not resolved. This CDR3 contains 12 residues. Trimming stripped 1 base from V and 3 bases from J, with 4 bases between. Germline CDR1 and CDR2: SGHAT and FQNNGV. In nucleotides, the CDR3 is TGTGCCAGCAGCTTAGCGGGCTACGAGCAGTACTTC. Translated, it gives CASSLAGYEQYF.

This clonotype was observed a few times. The rearrangement joins TRBV28 to TRBJ1-5; 10 bases map to TRBD1. Losses at the gene ends were 1 base for V and 3 bases for J; bases not matched to a gene: 3. The CDR3 extends over 16 amino acids. Germline-derived CDR1 and CDR2 are MDHEN and SYDVKM. The DNA for the CDR3 is TGTGCCAGCAGTTTATTTGGGACAGGGGACAATCAGCCCCAGCATTTT. This translates into CASSLFGTGDNQPQHF.

CDR3 coding DNA: TGTGCCAGCAGCTTATTGAGAAGAAAACTGTTTTTT. This gives the protein CASSLLRRKLFF. The chain links TRBV7-2 to TRBJ1-4; unclear D gene. The CDR3 contains 12 residues. Trimming shortened V by 2 bases and J by 10 bases, and 8 bases separated the two germline ends. Germline V lookup: CDR1 SGHTA, CDR2 FQGNSA. Supplemented by reference TRBV7-2 and TRBJ1-4, the full variable domain reads GAGVSQSPSNKVTEKGKDVELRCDPISGHTALYWYRQSLGQGLEFLIYFQGNSAPDKSGLPSDRFSAERTGGSVSTLTIQRTQQEDSAVYLCASSLLRRKLFFGSGTQLSVL.

Turning to this clonotype: A clone one base away is much larger, so this may be a read error. The chain is built from TRBV15 and TRBJ1-5; D remains ambiguous. Germline V lookup: CDR1 LNHNV, CDR2 YYDKDF (reference sequence). CDR3 length: 13 residues. The CDR3 here is CATSEAGNQSQHF. The CDR3, as DNA: TGTGCCACCAGCGAGGCTGGCAATCAGTCCCAGCATTTT. The full variable domain, its missing parts supplied by reference TRBV15 and TRBJ1-5, is DAMVIQNPRYQVTQFGKPVTLSCSQTLNHNVMYWYQQKSSQAPKLLFHYYDKDFNNEADTPDNFQSRRPNTSFCFLDIRSPGLGDTAMYLCATSEAGNQSQHFGDGTRLSIL.

The V and J genes are TRBV4-1 and TRBJ2-5, with a weak D call TRBD2 (5 bases). V shed 0 bases and J shed 5 bases, with 10 bases lying between them. Germline V gives CDR1 MGHRA, CDR2 YSYEKL. The CDR3 is 14 amino acids. CDR3 region: CASSQDTGWETQYF. In DNA form, the CDR3 reads TGCGCCAGCAGCCAAGATACGGGATGGGAGACCCAGTACTTC.

This clonotype occurred a few times. The chain uses TRBV20-1 and TRBJ1-2, with a weak D call TRBD1 (6 bases). V shed 6 bases and J shed 6 bases, with 17 bases lying between them. CDR3 length equals 13 residues. Germline assignment: CDR1 DFQATT and CDR2 SNEGSKA (reference sequence). The CDR3 spells CSAEAGGPDGYTF. The CDR3 DNA sequence: TGCAGTGCGGAAGCCGGGGGGCCCGATGGCTACACCTTC.

With regard to this clonotype: The CDR3 does not close with the conserved phenylalanine or tryptophan, likely indicating a read error. The CDR3 sequence is CATSVGYQETQYL. CDR3 DNA: TGTGCCACCAGTGTGGGGTATCAAGAGACCCAGTACCTC. V gene TRBV15 combines with J gene TRBJ2-5; D gene ambiguous. The ends were cut back, 6 bases at V and 2 bases at J, with 10 bases in the middle. The CDR3 has 13 residues. Germline-derived CDR1 and CDR2 are LNHNV and YYDKDF (reference sequence).

This clonotype was counted many times. This CDR3 is CASRSGELNTEAFF. The CDR3 bases are TGTGCCAGCAGGTCAGGGGAACTGAACACTGAAGCTTTCTTT. The V and J genes are TRBV2 and TRBJ1-1; possibly TRBD1 for D (6 bases). Trimming cost V 6 bases and J 0 bases, with 11 bases left between them. Germline-derived CDR1 and CDR2 are SNHLY and FYNNEI. This CDR3 region has 14 residues.

This sequence joins TRBV20-1 and TRBJ1-2, with 7 bases lining up with TRBD1. Per the germline V gene, CDR1 is DFQATT and CDR2 is SNEGSKA (reference sequence). The CDR3 length is 16 residues. Trimming cost V 0 bases and J 2 bases; bases outside gene matches: 9. This CDR3 reads CSARDRRGGYNYGYTF. CDR3 DNA sequence: TGCAGTGCTAGAGATCGGCGAGGGGGCTACAACTATGGCTACACCTTC.

This clonotype was detected ten times or more. The rearrangement links TRBV12-3 or TRBV12-4 to TRBJ1-5; TRBD1 agrees at 8 bases. CDR3 length: 15 amino acids. V shed 5 bases and J 4 bases; nucleotides not matched to a gene: 7. CDR3 sequence (DNA): TGTGCCAGCAGTCCACAGGGGGACAGGAATCAGCCCCAGCATTTT. Translation gives CASSPQGDRNQPQHF.

This clonotype was observed a handful of times. V gene TRBV10-3 combines with J gene TRBJ1-2; no clear D. CDR1 and CDR2 from the germline V gene are ENHRY and SYGVKD. The length of the CDR3 is 12 residues. V was trimmed by 0 bases and J by 4 bases, leaving 3 bases between them. CDR3 residues: CAISESGYGYTF. In nucleotides, the CDR3 is TGTGCCATCAGTGAGTCGGGCTATGGCTACACCTTC.

This rearrangement joins TRBV2 to TRBJ2-7, with a possible D match to TRBD1 (5 bases). The germline V gene encodes CDR1 SNHLY and CDR2 FYNNEI. This CDR3 is built from 13 residues. V gave up 8 bases and J gave up 0 bases, with 11 bases separating them. CDR3 sequence (DNA): TGTGCCAGCTCCGACAGCATCTCCTACGAGCAGTACTTC. Its protein product is CASSDSISYEQYF.

This clonotype occurred many times. This chain connects TRBV28 to TRBJ1-4, with TRBD1 matching over 9 bases. Germline assignment: CDR1 MDHEN and CDR2 SYDVKM. V was pared by 5 bases and J by 8 bases, with 9 bases of the junction left unmatched. CDR3 size: 15 residues. DNA for the CDR3: TGTGCCAGCAGTACCCTCACAGGGGGCCAAGAAAAACTGTTTTTT. This codes for CASSTLTGGQEKLFF.